This T cell receptor beta chain was identified during a study of read filtering for tumor transcriptome and immune sequencing. Study at large: Revised staging placed eight or nine patients in R-ISS I, 15 to 20 in II, more than 5 in III. TCR-mapped reads were about 4 to 11 million with IR-seq versus roughly 80 to 1273 with RNA-seq.

Broader study findings: Without single-read clonotypes, shared clonotype proportions correlated more between IR-seq and RNA-seq.

The CDR3 covers 12 residues. Looked up from germline, CDR1 is SQVTM and CDR2 is ANQGSEA. V shed 4 bases and J 4 bases; nucleotides not matched to a gene: 0. This clonotype was seen ten or more times. Its antigen remains unknown. This library used roughly 430 ng RNA and molecular barcoded adaptors spanning alpha/delta and beta/gamma chains. One entry per CDR3 protein results from TCRdb running MiXCR on the reads. The data show 60,000 or so distinct CDR3 sequences, less than 20% seen once. The sequenced material came from a population of CD138-negative cells sorted from bone marrow. The V gene is TRBV29-1, the J gene TRBJ2-2, with 7 bases matching TRBD2. This clonotype originated in a donor at least 40 years old with multiple myeloma. This chain's CDR3 is CSVGGGTGELFF. CDR3 DNA: TGCAGCGTTGGGGGGGGCACCGGGGAGCTGTTTTTT.